This T cell receptor (beta chain) was captured by sequencing in a study of neoadjuvant anti-PD-1 for oral cavity cancer. Whole-study context: Most patients had three to four biweekly doses of 3 mg/kg nivolumab before resection. Patients without progression got a fourth dose around day 43.

Cohort: HPV-negative, locally advanced oral cavity squamous cell carcinoma patients. PBMCs were not maintained or expanded in culture before analysis. Assay: immunoSEQ multiplex PCR; the TCRdb copy retains only in-frame clones and omits some. The table shows 15,000 or so clones, with 50% to 70% occurring only once. Germline V gene sequence: CDR1 GTSNPN, CDR2 SVGIG (reference sequence). The CDR3 contains 14 residues. The V gene end was trimmed by 5 bases and the J gene end by 6 bases; junction bases not matched to a gene: 9. The sequence was collected from a person aged 40 to 85 with oral cavity squamous cell carcinoma. The specimen comprised PBMCs, sampled before nivolumab (anti-PD-1) treatment. J is TRBJ1-5 and V is TRBV30; 8 bases match TRBD1. DNA of the CDR3: TGTGCCTGGGTCGGACAGGGTGTAGGTCAGCCCCAGCATTTT. Translation: CAWVGQGVGQPQHF.